A single T cell receptor (beta chain) is shown here with its context. Antigen specificity is unknown. Relative to the germline gene, one junction end is altered; a read error may explain this. This entry comes from a study of glioma-infiltrating T cells. Study-level findings and limits: Non-neoplastic patients had below-expected tissue-blood divergence, while all gliomas exceeded expectation.

Using RNA template, CDR3s of TCR alpha and beta were amplified with iRepertoire arm-PCR. One-step reverse transcription and amplification started from approximately 100-400 ng of tissue mRNA or PBMC total RNA. TCRdb analysed the multiplex PCR reads with MiXCR anew, one entry per CDR3 protein. The sample yields around 170,000 distinct CDR3 sequences, under 55% seen once. This clonotype originated in a human donor with low-grade glioma or glioblastoma, undergoing nonglioma brain surgery, or in good health (not recorded which). Source material: glioma tissue, nonneoplastic brain tissue, or PBMCs (not recorded which).

The CDR3 reads CASSEAPQNGQFF. CDR3 coding DNA: TGTGCCAGCAGTGAAGCCCCCCAGAATGGGCAGTTCTTC. The rearrangement uses TRBV6-1 and TRBJ2-1, with D unclear. CDR3 length equals 13 residues. CDR1 is MNHNS, CDR2 SASEGT, per germline.